The T cell receptor beta chain described here comes from a study of shared clonotypes between healthy human individuals. The CDR3 has 16 amino acids. V lost 0 bases and J lost 9, with 21 bases in between. Germline assignment: CDR1 MGHDK and CDR2 SYGVNS. Original processing methods: Junction-only immunoSEQ sequences carried no quality scores, so filtering differed. Data came from immunoSEQ multiplex PCR; TCRdb stores just in-frame clones and leaves some out. V, J and clone size derive from that table, while D and trimming were established from the DNA sequence. The sample lists 90,000 to 120,000 clones, 68% occurring once.

The sample comprised memory CD8+ T cells sorted from blood. The subset denotes: CD45RO+ cells pooled with CCR7-negative TemRA cells. The clonotype originates from a woman younger than 45 in good health. V is TRBV25-1 and J is TRBJ2-7; D may match TRBD1 or TRBD2 (5 bases each). The DNA for the CDR3 is TGTGCCAGCAGTGAATATGGAAGTTATGCCCGGGACGTGCAGTACTTC. Translation: CASSEYGSYARDVQYF.